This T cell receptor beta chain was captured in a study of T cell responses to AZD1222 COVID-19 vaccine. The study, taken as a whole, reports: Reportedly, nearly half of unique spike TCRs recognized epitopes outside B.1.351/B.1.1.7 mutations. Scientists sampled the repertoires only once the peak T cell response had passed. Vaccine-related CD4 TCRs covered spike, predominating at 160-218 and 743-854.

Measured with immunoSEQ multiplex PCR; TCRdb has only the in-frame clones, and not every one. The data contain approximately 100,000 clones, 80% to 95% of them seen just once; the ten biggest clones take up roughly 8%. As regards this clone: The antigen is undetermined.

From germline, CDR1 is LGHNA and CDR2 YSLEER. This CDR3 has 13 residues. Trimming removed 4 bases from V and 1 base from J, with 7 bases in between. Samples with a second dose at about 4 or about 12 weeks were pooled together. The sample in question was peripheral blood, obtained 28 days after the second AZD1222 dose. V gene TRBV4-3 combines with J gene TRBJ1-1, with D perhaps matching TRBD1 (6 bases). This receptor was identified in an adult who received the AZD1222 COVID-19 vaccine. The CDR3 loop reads CASSLGGNTEAFF. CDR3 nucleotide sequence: TGCGCCAGCAGCCTAGGGGGGAACACTGAAGCTTTCTTT.